This T cell receptor (beta chain) comes out of a study of Ad26.COV2.S vaccination and SARS-CoV-2 variants. Per germline, CDR1 LNHDA and CDR2 SQIVND (reference sequence). The CDR3 sequence is 15 residues long. The trim removed 3 bases at V and 4 bases at J, leaving 4 bases unmatched. Measured with immunoSEQ multiplex PCR; TCRdb has only the in-frame clones, and not every one. The table includes around 340,000 clones, 88% detected once. As for treatment: over 15 received Ad26.COV2.S at low or high dose, single or two shots; five or six received placebo; per-sample allocation not given. The samples were gathered on day 63 after the first injection of vaccine or placebo. SARS-CoV-2 spike from the Wuhan strain was encoded by the vaccine, an Ad26 vector. Details on this clone: Its specificity is unknown.

Whole-study findings and limits: Vaccinees displayed broader spike-specific TCR repertoires than placebo recipients.

This clonotype originated in a person between 18 and 60 years old who received the Ad26.COV2.S COVID-19 vaccine or a placebo. The rearrangement uses TRBV19 and TRBJ2-1; 9 bases are shared with TRBD1. The sequenced sample was peripheral blood, obtained in a trial of Ad26.COV2.S vaccine versus placebo. CDR3 sequence: CASSMTGGTYNEQFF. CDR3 in DNA: TGTGCCAGTAGTATGACAGGGGGTACGTACAATGAGCAGTTCTTC.